Listed here are 13 T cell receptor beta chains from one sample, sequenced in a study of T cell changes during pregnancy in multiple sclerosis. Generated by immunoSEQ multiplex PCR, the TCRdb table keeps only in-frame clones and is missing some. This table holds approximately 43,000 clones, 90% found once. The sample consisted of CD8+ T cells from peripheral blood mononuclear cells, taken in the first trimester of pregnancy. All receptors come from a female donor with multiple sclerosis, enrolled in a pregnancy study.

The count of this clone is one. CDR3 sequence reads: CASSIVGTVKVAQHF. As DNA, the CDR3 is TGTGCCAGTAGTATAGTTGGGACAGTCAAAGTGGCCCAGCATTTT. V is TRBV19 and J is TRBJ1-5; 7 bases line up with TRBD1. Trimming at V came to 1 base and at J to 11 bases, leaving 11 bases not matched to a gene. The CDR3 runs to 15 residues. Germline V gives CDR1 LNHDA, CDR2 SQIVND (reference sequence).

The rearrangement joins TRBV29-1 to TRBJ2-1; D remains unclear. Germline V CDR1 and CDR2: SQVTM, ANQGSEA. The CDR3 runs 11 residues. With 5 bases removed from V and 4 bases from J, the gap between germline ends came to 6 bases. The CDR3 DNA reads TGCAGCGTTTGTATATACAATGAGCAGTTCTTC. Translation gives CSVCIYNEQFF.

This clone was seen just once. The chain links TRBV12-5 to TRBJ2-5, with 9 positions matching TRBD1. V was pared by 2 bases and J by 3 bases, with 13 bases of the junction left unmatched. CDR1 and CDR2 from the germline V gene are LGHNT and FRNRAP. The CDR3 runs 18 residues. In DNA, the CDR3 is TGTGCTAGTGGTTTGTCGACCGGACTCAGGGACAGGGAAGAGACCCAGTACTTC. This codes for CASGLSTGLRDREETQYF.

The genes are TRBV6-5 and TRBJ1-2; 8 bases map to TRBD1. Germline values: CDR1 MNHEY, CDR2 SVGAGI. The CDR3 runs to 14 residues. V gave up 8 bases and J gave up 3 bases; unmatched junction bases: 8. CDR3: CASLTPGQDYGYTF. CDR3 in DNA: TGTGCCAGCCTTACTCCGGGACAGGACTATGGCTACACCTTC.

The rearrangement uses TRBV9 and TRBJ2-2; D may be TRBD1 (6 bases). This CDR3 has 15 residues. CDR1 is SGDLS, CDR2 YYNGEE, per germline. V gave up 8 bases and J gave up 1 base, with 15 bases separating them. The CDR3 sequence is CASSGNRVNTGELFF. CDR3 DNA: TGTGCCAGTTCTGGAAACAGGGTGAACACCGGGGAGCTGTTTTTT.

The gene calls are TRBV5-5 and TRBJ1-2; perhaps TRBD1 as D (5 bases). Germline loops: CDR1 SGHKS, CDR2 YYEKEE (reference sequence). V lost 0 bases, J lost 5 bases, and 14 bases lay in between. This CDR3 has 15 amino acids. The CDR3 bases are TGTGCCAGCAGCTTGGATGATTCGGGGGGGTATGGCTACACCTTC. Residues: CASSLDDSGGYGYTF.

The chain combines TRBV19 with TRBJ2-1; D is perhaps TRBD1 (6 bases). This CDR3 is 15 amino acids long. Germline V gene data show CDR1 as LNHDA and CDR2 as SQIVND (reference sequence). The V gene lost 6 bases and the J gene lost 3 bases, with 15 bases spanning the gap. The CDR3 bases are TGTGCCAGTAGACGGACAGTTGCCATCTACAATGAGCAGTTCTTC. Protein product: CASRRTVAIYNEQFF. The variable domain in full, completed from reference TRBV19 and TRBJ2-1, reads DGGITQSPKYLFRKEGQNVTLSCEQNLNHDAMYWYRQDPGQGLRLIYYSQIVNDFQKGDIAEGYSVSREKKESFPLTVTSAQKNPTAFYLCASRRTVAIYNEQFFGPGTRLTVL.

The chain employs TRBV4-1 and TRBJ2-7; 10 bases map to TRBD2. This CDR3 has 18 amino acids. J lost 4 bases, V lost 4 bases, and 16 bases had no gene match. Germline-derived CDR1 and CDR2 are MGHRA and YSYEKL. In nucleotides, the CDR3 is TGCGCCAGCAGCCTCACTGCTCTTCAGACTAGCGGGCGTTACGAGCAGTACTTC. Protein product: CASSLTALQTSGRYEQYF.

The chain recombines TRBV7-3 with TRBJ2-1, with D tentatively TRBD1 (7 bases). This CDR3 is built from 15 residues. Deletions cut 1 base from V and 9 bases from J, with 16 bases between. CDR1 is SGHTA, CDR2 FQGTGA, per germline. This CDR3 reads CASSLSGTADSEQFF. The CDR3 nucleotides are TGTGCCAGCAGCTTAAGCGGGACAGCAGACAGTGAGCAGTTCTTC. The variable domain in full, completed from reference TRBV7-3 and TRBJ2-1, reads GAGVSQTPSNKVTEKGKYVELRCDPISGHTALYWYRQSLGQGPEFLIYFQGTGAADDSGLPNDRFFAVRPEGSVSTLKIQRTERGDSAVYLCASSLSGTADSEQFFGPGTRLTVL.

The rearrangement uses TRBV11-2 and TRBJ1-2, with D perhaps TRBD1 (5 bases). The CDR3 extends over 17 amino acids. Germline assignment: CDR1 SGHAT and CDR2 FQNNGV. V lost 4 bases and J lost 3, with 21 bases in between. The CDR3 spells CASSSGETVAFYYGYTF. The DNA for the CDR3 is TGTGCCAGCAGCTCGGGGGAGACAGTCGCCTTTTACTATGGCTACACCTTC.

The rearrangement joins TRBV5-6 to TRBJ2-7; 8 bases are shared with TRBD2. Germline V gives CDR1 SGHDT, CDR2 YYEEEE. This CDR3 spans 14 amino acids. With V trimmed by 5 bases and J by 6 bases, 10 bases remained unmatched. CDR3 amino acids: CASSPRVAGFEQYF. The CDR3 DNA reads TGTGCCAGCAGTCCCCGGGTAGCGGGATTCGAGCAGTACTTC. The variable domain in full, completed from reference TRBV5-6 and TRBJ2-7, reads DAGVTQSPTHLIKTRGQQVTLRCSPKSGHDTVSWYQQALGQGPQFIFQYYEEEERQRGNFPDRFSGHQFPNYSSELNVNALLLGDSALYLCASSPRVAGFEQYFGPGTRLTVT.

This chain links TRBV6-1 with TRBJ2-3, with TRBD1 matching over 7 bases. V was pared by 2 bases and J by 2 bases, with 7 bases of the junction left unmatched. The germline V gene encodes CDR1 MNHNS and CDR2 SASEGT. The CDR3 totals 16 residues. In DNA, the CDR3 is TGTGCCAGCAGTGAAATGGGGGACAGAACCACAGATACGCAGTATTTT. Translated: CASSEMGDRTTDTQYF.

The V gene is TRBV9, the J gene TRBJ1-3; 12 nucleotides align to TRBD1. This CDR3 region has 19 residues. Looked up from germline, CDR1 is SGDLS and CDR2 is YYNGEE. Trimming at V came to 3 bases and at J to 0 bases, leaving 10 bases not matched to a gene. CDR3 loop: CASSGSLGQGAISGNTIYF. CDR3 nucleotides: TGTGCCAGCAGCGGATCCCTGGGACAGGGGGCCATCTCTGGAAACACCATATATTTT.